This T cell receptor beta chain emerged from a study of blood T cell repertoires in COVID-19. This clone was counted a single time. TCRdb's table, derived via immunoSEQ multiplex PCR, lists solely in-frame clones and lacks some. The table records roughly 150,000 clones, around 87% of them present only once. CDR1 and CDR2 from the germline V gene are MDHEN and SYDVKM. The ends were cut back, 2 bases at V and 7 bases at J, with 18 bases in the middle. This CDR3 region has 15 residues. The chain carries TRBV28 and TRBJ2-7; possible D gene TRBD2, 5 bases. Sequenced sample: peripheral blood. This TCR was sampled from a woman of 80 years or more with COVID-19, enrolled during active disease. This CDR3 reads CASSLKRAVVGEQYF. The DNA of the CDR3 is TGTGCCAGCAGTTTAAAGAGGGCCGTGGTTGGGGAGCAGTACTTC.